A selection of T cell receptor beta chains follows, all from one sample in a study of T cells in Graves' hyperthyroidism and ophthalmopathy. One entry per CDR3 protein, called by TCRdb with MiXCR from the multiplex PCR reads. The table records approximately 430,000 distinct CDR3 sequences, 15% to 19% of them present only once. The sequencing input was blood. The receptors stem from a woman younger than 30 with Graves' hyperthyroidism. The CDR3 runs from the conserved cysteine through the conserved F or W. A D gene is named only where the DNA matches it firmly. Expanded clones are given a class, and other clones once, few, many or no size at all.

>TRBV6-5|TRBJ1-5|many|.
CASSYSRGAHYSNQPQHF
TGTGCCAGCAGTTACTCACGAGGTGCACATTATAGCAATCAGCCCCAGCATTTT
>TRBV18|TRBJ1-5|.|.
CASSQLALRGSDSNQPQHF
TGTGCCAGCTCACAACTAGCCTTAAGAGGGTCTGATAGCAATCAGCCCCAGCATTTT
>TRBV20-1|TRBJ1-1|many|.
CSAPGLGDTEAFF
TGCAGTGCTCCGGGCCTGGGAGACACTGAAGCTTTCTTT
>TRBV7-9|TRBJ1-2|many|TRBD1
CASSRDSNYGYTF
TGTGCCAGCAGCAGGGACAGCAACTATGGCTACACCTTC
>TRBV20-1|TRBJ1-3|few|.
CSARGGVSSGNTIYF
TGCAGTGCTAGGGGGGGAGTTAGCTCTGGAAACACCATATATTTT
>TRBV4-3|TRBJ1-4|.|TRBD1
CASSQQGEDEKLFF
TGCGCCAGCAGCCAACAGGGGGAGGATGAAAAACTGTTTTTT
>TRBV15|TRBJ1-5|.|.
CATAGQSNQPQHF
TGTGCCACCGCTGGACAGAGCAATCAGCCCCAGCATTTT
>TRBV7-9|TRBJ2-5|.|.
CASSLERTEETQYF
TGTGCCAGCAGCTTAGAGAGGACAGAAGAGACCCAGTACTTC
>TRBV5-1|TRBJ2-3|.|.
CASSSFGRSTDTQYF
TGCGCCAGCAGCTCGTTCGGGAGAAGCACAGATACGCAGTATTTT
>TRBV10-1|TRBJ2-5|few|.
CASSDSGAETQYF
TGCGCCAGCAGTGATTCAGGGGCAGAGACCCAGTACTTC
>TRBV11-3|TRBJ1-1|many|TRBD1
CASSLGVLGQGATEAFF
TGTGCCAGCAGCTTAGGAGTTCTGGGACAGGGGGCCACTGAAGCTTTCTTT
>TRBV9|TRBJ1-1|.|TRBD1
CASSPQGPALSTEAFF
TGTGCCAGCAGCCCACAGGGGCCCGCCTTGAGCACTGAAGCTTTCTTT
>TRBV3-1|TRBJ1-1|many|.
CASSQGHMNTEAFF
TGTGCCAGCAGCCAAGGTCACATGAACACTGAAGCTTTCTTT
>TRBV28|TRBJ2-1|many|TRBD2
CASSLIAGTYNEQFF
TGTGCCAGCAGTTTAATAGCGGGGACGTACAATGAGCAGTTCTTC
>TRBV2|TRBJ2-1|many|TRBD1
CASKGAGYNEQFF
TGTGCCAGCAAGGGGGCAGGCTACAATGAGCAGTTCTTC
>TRBV7-9|TRBJ2-1|few|.
CASSPGTGWVEQFF
TGTGCCAGCAGCCCCGGGACTGGGTGGGTGGAGCAGTTCTTC
>TRBV30|TRBJ1-2|.|.
CAWSAVNYGYTF
TGTGCCTGGAGTGCGGTTAACTATGGCTACACCTTC
>TRBV19|TRBJ2-2|.|.
CASSALLTRTVSNTGELFF
TGTGCCAGTAGTGCCCTCCTTACTCGGACCGTATCGAACACCGGGGAGCTGTTTTTT